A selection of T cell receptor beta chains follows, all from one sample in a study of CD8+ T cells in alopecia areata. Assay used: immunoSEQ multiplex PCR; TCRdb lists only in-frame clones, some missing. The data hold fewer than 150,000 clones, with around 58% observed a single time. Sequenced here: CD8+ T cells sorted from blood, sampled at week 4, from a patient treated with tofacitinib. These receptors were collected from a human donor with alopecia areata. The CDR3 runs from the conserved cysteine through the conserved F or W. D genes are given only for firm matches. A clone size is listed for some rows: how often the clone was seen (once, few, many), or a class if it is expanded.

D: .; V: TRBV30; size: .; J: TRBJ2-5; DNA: TGTGCCTGGAGGAACGGGGTGGGCTTGCAAGAGACCCAGTACTTC; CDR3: CAWRNGVGLQETQYF
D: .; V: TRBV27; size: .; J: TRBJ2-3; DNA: TGTGCCAGCAGTTTATTAGTCGGGGGGCAGGGAGATACGCAGTATTTT; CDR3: CASSLLVGGQGDTQYF
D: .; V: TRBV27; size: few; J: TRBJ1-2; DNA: TGTGCCAGCACGAGCCTTTCATCGGGACCTAATTTTAACTATGGCTACACCTTC; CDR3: CASTSLSSGPNFNYGYTF
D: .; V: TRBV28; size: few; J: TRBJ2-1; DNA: TGTGCCAGCAGTCCTACAGGGCCCCTGTCCGATGAGCAGTTCTTC; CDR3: CASSPTGPLSDEQFF
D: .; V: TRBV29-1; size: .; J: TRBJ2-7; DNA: TGCAGCGTCGGGGAAGGAGGTTACGAGCAGTACTTC; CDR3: CSVGEGGYEQYF
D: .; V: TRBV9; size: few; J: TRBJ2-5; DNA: TGTGCCAGCAGCGCGGGAGGGGGCCACCAAGAGACCCAGTACTTC; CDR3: CASSAGGGHQETQYF
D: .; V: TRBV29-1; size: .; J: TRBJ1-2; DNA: TGCAGCGTTGAAGACTATGGGGGGCATGGCTACACCTTC; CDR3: CSVEDYGGHGYTF
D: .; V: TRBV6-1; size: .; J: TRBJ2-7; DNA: TGTGCCAGCAGTGCGGCTGGGGGCCTTCGTACCTACGAGCAGTACTTC; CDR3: CASSAAGGLRTYEQYF
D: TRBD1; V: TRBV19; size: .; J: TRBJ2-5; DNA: TGTGCCAGTAGCCCTGGACAGGTCCAAGAGACCCAGTACTTC; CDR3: CASSPGQVQETQYF
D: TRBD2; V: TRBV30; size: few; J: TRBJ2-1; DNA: TGTGCCTGGAGTGTACAGAAGCGGGGGGCCTTCGATGAGCAGTTCTTC; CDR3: CAWSVQKRGAFDEQFF
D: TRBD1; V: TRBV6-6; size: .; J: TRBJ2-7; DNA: TGTGCCAGCAGTTACTCGGGACAGGGGTACGAGCAGTACTTC; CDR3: CASSYSGQGYEQYF
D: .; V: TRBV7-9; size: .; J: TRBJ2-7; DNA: TGTGCCAGCAGTCCCACAGGGTCACAACTCTACGAGCAGTACTTC; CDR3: CASSPTGSQLYEQYF
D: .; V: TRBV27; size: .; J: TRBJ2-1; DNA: TGTGCCAGCAGTTCGATGACAGGCTACAATGAGCAGTTCTTC; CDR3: CASSSMTGYNEQFF
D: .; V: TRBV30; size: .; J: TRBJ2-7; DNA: TGTGCCTGGAGTGAGGGGCATGAGCAGTACTTC; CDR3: CAWSEGHEQYF
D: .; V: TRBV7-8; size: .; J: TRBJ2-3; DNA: TGTGCCAGCAGCTTAGTTCGGAGGGGCGACACAGATACGCAGTATTTT; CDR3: CASSLVRRGDTDTQYF
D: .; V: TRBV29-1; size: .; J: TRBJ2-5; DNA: TGCAGCGTTGAAGCTGTTGAGCGTCTTGAAGAGACCCAGTACTTC; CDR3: CSVEAVERLEETQYF
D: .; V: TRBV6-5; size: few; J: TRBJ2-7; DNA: TGTGCCAGCAGTCTCGGTAAAGAGTACGAGCAGTACTTC; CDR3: CASSLGKEYEQYF
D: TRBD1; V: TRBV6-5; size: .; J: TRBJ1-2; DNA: TGTGCCAGCAGTTCCGCCGGGACAGGGGGCGATGGCTACACCTTC; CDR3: CASSSAGTGGDGYTF
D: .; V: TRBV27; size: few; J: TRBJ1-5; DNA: TGTGCCAGCAGTTCGTCTAGCAATCAGCCCCAGCATTTT; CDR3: CASSSSSNQPQHF
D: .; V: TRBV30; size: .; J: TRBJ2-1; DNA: TGTGCCTGGAGTATAACCGGCGGCGCGGGGCAGTTCTTC; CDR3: CAWSITGGAGQFF
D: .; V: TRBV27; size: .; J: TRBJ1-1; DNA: TGTGCCAGCAGTTTATCTGGGACGGCCTACACTGAAGCTTTCTTT; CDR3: CASSLSGTAYTEAFF
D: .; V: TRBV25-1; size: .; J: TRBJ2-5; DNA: TGTGCCAGCAGTGAATTGATCGTCCAAGAGGAGACCCAGTACTTC; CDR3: CASSELIVQEETQYF
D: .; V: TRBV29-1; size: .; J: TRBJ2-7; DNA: TGCAGCGTTGCGGATCCAGGGCGCTTAAGTTACGAGCAGTACTTC; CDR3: CSVADPGRLSYEQYF
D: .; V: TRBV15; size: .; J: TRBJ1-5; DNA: TGTGCCACCAGCACCTCGTTTTCCCGGGGCCAGCCCCAGCATTTT; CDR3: CATSTSFSRGQPQHF
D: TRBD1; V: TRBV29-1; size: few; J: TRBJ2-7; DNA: TGCAGCGTTGAGTGGGACAGGGACTACGAGCAGTACTTC; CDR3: CSVEWDRDYEQYF
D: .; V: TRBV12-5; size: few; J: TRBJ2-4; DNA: TGTGCTAGTGGTTTGTTAGTCCGTCCTGAACTAGCCAAAAACATTCAGTACTTC; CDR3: CASGLLVRPELAKNIQYF
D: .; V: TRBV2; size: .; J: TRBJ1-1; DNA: TGTGCCAGCAGTGCGACGTTGACTGAAGCTTTCTTT; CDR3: CASSATLTEAFF
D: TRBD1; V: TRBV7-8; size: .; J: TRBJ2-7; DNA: TGTGCCAGCAGCCCAGGCGGGACAGGCGTCTACGAGCAGTACTTC; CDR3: CASSPGGTGVYEQYF
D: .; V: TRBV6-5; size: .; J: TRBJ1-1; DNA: TGTGCCAGCAGTTACTCCAGGGGTTCCCCTACTTTCTTT; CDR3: CASSYSRGSPTFF
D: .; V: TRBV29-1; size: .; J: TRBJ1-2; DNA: TGCAGCGTTATGGGGGGCGAAGTTGAGGGCTATGGCTACACCTTC; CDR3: CSVMGGEVEGYGYTF
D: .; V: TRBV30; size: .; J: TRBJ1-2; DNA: TGTGCCTGGAACCGGGACATATATGGCTACACCTTC; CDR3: CAWNRDIYGYTF
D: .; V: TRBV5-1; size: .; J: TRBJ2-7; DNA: TGCGCCAGCAGAGGTGACTCCTACGAGCAGTACTTC; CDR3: CASRGDSYEQYF
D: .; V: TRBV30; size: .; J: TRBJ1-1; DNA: TGTGCCTCCCGGACAGCCGGTATCACTGAAGCTTTCTTT; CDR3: CASRTAGITEAFF
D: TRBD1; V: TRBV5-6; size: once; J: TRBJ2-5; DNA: TGTGCCAGCAGCTTAGGAGACAGGGGGCTGGAGACCCAGTACTTC; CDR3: CASSLGDRGLETQYF
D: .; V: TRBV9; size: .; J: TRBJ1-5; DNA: TGTGCCAGCAGCCCTCAGGGGAACAATCAGCCCCAGCATTTT; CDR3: CASSPQGNNQPQHF
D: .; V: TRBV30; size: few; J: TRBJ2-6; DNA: TGTGCCCGTCGACACCCAAATACCCACTCTGGGGCCAACGTCCTGACTTTC; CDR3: CARRHPNTHSGANVLTF
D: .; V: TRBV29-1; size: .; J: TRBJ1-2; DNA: TGCAGCGCAGACAACGGAGCCTATGGCTACACCTTC; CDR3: CSADNGAYGYTF
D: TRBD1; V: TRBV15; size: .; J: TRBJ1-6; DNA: TGTGCCACCAGCAGGAGATTCAGAGGGGGCCGCCGGCCCTACGATAATTCACCCCTCCACTTT; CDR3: CATSRRFRGGRRPYDNSPLHF
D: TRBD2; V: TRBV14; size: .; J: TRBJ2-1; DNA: TGTGCCAGCAGCCCGCTAGCGGGGGGATTCTACAATGAGCAGTTCTTC; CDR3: CASSPLAGGFYNEQFF
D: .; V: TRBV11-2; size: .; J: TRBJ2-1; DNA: TGTGCCAGCAGCTTTGGAGATACCTACAATGAGCAGTTCTTC; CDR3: CASSFGDTYNEQFF
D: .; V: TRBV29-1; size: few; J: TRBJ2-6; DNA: TGCAGCGCCCTTGGGACAGGGGCCAACGTCCTGACTTTC; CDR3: CSALGTGANVLTF